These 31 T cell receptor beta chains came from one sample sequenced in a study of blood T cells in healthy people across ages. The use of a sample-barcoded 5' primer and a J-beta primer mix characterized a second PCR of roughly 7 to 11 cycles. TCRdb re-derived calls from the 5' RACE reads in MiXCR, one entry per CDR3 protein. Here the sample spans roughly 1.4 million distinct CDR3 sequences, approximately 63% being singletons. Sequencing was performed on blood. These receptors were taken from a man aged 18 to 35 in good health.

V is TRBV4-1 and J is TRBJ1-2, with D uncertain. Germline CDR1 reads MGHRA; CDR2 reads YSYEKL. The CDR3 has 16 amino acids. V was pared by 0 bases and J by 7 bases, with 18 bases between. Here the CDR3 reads CASSQEGNEEDPGYTF. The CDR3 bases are TGCGCCAGCAGCCAAGAAGGGAACGAGGAGGATCCTGGCTACACCTTC.

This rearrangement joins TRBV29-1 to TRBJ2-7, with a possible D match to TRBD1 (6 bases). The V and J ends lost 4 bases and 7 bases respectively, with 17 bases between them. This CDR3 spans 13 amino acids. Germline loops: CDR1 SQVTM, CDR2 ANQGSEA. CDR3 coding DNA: TGCAGCGTTGGACAGGTTAACTACAATGAGCAGTACTTC. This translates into CSVGQVNYNEQYF.

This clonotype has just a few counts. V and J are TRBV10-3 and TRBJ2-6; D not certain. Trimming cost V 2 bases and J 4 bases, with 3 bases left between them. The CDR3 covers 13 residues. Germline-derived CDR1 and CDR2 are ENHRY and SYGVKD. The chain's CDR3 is CAISEPGANVLTF. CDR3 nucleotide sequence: TGTGCCATCAGTGAGCCAGGGGCCAACGTCCTGACTTTC.

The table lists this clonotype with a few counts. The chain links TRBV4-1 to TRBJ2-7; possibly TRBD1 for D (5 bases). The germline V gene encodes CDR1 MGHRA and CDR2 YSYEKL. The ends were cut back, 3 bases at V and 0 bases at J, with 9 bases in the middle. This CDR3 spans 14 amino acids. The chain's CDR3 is CASSHRTTSYEQYF. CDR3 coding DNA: TGCGCCAGCAGCCACCGGACAACCTCCTACGAGCAGTACTTC.

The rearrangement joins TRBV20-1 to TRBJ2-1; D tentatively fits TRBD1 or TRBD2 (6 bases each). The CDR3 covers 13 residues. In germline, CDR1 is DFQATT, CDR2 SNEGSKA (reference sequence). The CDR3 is CTARGDSYNEQFF. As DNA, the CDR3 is TGCACCGCTAGGGGGGACTCCTACAATGAGCAGTTCTTC.

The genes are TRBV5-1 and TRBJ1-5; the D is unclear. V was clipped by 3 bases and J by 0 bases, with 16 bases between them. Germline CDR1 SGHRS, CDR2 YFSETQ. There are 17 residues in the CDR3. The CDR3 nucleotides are TGCGCCAGCAGCTCCTCCAGGATCCGGATTAGCAATCAGCCCCAGCATTTT. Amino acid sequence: CASSSSRIRISNQPQHF.

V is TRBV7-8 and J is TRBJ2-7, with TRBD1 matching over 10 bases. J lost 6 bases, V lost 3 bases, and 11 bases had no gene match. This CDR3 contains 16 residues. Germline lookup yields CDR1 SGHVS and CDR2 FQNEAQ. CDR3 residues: CASSLTHRDRGSEQYF. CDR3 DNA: TGTGCCAGCAGCTTGACACACCGGGACAGGGGTTCCGAGCAGTACTTC.

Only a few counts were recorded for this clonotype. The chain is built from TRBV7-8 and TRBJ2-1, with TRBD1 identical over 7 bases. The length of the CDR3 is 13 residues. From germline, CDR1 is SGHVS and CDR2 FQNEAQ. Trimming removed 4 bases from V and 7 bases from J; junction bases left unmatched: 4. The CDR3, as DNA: TGTGCCAGCAGCTCGGGACAGTTAAATGAGCAGTTCTTC. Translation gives CASSSGQLNEQFF.

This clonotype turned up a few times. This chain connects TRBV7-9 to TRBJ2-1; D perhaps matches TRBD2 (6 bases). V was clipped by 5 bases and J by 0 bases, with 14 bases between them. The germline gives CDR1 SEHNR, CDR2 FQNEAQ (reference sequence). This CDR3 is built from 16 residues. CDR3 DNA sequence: TGTGCCAGCAGCCCAGCTACTAGCACCTCCTACAATGAGCAGTTCTTC. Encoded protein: CASSPATSTSYNEQFF.

This chain's CDR3 is CSAPRGGTEAFF. The CDR3 region has the DNA TGCAGTGCCCCAAGGGGGGGCACTGAAGCTTTCTTT. This chain uses TRBV20-1 with TRBJ1-1; the D gene is possibly TRBD1 (6 bases). Germline V lookup: CDR1 DFQATT, CDR2 SNEGSKA (reference sequence). This CDR3 has 12 residues. V was pared by 6 bases and J by 4 bases, with 12 bases between.

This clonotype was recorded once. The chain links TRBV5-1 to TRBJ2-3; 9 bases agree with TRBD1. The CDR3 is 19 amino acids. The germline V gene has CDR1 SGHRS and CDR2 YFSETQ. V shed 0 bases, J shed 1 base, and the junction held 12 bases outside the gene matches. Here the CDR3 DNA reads TGCGCCAGCAGCTTGGCCGAAACAGGGGGCATCATGGGCACAGATACGCAGTATTTT. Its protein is CASSLAETGGIMGTDTQYF.

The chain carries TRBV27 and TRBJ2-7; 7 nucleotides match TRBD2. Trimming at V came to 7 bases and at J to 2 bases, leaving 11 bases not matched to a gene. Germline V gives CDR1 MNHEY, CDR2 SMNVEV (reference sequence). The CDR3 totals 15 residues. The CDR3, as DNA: TGTGCCAGCACTGGGGGAGGGTCTCCAGCCTACGAGCAGTACTTC. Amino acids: CASTGGGSPAYEQYF.

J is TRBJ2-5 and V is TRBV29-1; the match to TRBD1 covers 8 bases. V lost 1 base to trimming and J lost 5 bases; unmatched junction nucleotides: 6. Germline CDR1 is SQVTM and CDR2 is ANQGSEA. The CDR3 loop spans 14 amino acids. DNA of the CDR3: TGCAGCGTTGAAGGGGGACAGGAGGGGGAGACCCAGTACTTC. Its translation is CSVEGGQEGETQYF.

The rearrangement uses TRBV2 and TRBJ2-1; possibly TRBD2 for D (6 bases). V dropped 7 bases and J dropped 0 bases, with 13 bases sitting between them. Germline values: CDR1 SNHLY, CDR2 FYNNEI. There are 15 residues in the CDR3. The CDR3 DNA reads TGTGCCAGCACTGTAGCGGTTAGCTCCTACAATGAGCAGTTCTTC. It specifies CASTVAVSSYNEQFF.

CDR3 nucleotides: TGTGCCAGCAGTTATTTTTACACAGGGTCGGTTCAGCCCCAGCATTTT. This gives the protein CASSYFYTGSVQPQHF. The chain has TRBV27 and TRBJ1-5; a weak D match, TRBD1 (6 bases). The germline CDR1 and CDR2 sequences are MNHEY and SMNVEV (reference sequence). The germline V and J ends were trimmed by 4 bases and 6 bases, with 19 bases remaining between them. The CDR3 is 16 residues long.

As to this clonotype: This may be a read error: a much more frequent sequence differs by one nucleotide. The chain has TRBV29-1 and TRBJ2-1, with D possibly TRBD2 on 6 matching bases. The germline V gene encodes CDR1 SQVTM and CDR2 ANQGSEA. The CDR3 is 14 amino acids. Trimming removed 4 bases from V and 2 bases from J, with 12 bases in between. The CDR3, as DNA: TGCAGCGTTGCGGGGGAGGCCACCTACAATGAGCAGTTCTTC. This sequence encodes CSVAGEATYNEQFF.

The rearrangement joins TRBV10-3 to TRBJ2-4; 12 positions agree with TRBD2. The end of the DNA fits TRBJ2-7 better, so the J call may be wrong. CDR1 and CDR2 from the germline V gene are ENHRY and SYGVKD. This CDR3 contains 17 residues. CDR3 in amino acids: CAISRRTSGVRSDEQYF. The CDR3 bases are TGTGCCATCAGCAGAAGGACTAGCGGGGTGCGTTCCGACGAGCAGTACTTC.

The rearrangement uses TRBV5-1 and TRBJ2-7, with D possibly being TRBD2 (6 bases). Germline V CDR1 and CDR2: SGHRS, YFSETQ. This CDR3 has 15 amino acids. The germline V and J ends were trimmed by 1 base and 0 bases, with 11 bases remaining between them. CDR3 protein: CASSLWDSSSYEQYF. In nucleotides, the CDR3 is TGCGCCAGCAGCTTGTGGGACTCCAGCTCCTACGAGCAGTACTTC.

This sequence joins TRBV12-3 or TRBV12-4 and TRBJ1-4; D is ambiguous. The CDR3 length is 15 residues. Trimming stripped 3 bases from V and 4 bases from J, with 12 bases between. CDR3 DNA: TGTGCCAGCAGTTTGGGCGGCGCGATTAATGAAAAACTGTTTTTT. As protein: CASSLGGAINEKLFF.

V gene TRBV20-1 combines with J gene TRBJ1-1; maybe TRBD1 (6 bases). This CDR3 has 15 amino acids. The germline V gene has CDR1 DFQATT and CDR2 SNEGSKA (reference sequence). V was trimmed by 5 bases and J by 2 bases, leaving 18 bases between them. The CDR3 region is CSADTIQGPNTEAFF. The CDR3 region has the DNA TGCAGTGCTGACACCATACAGGGCCCAAACACTGAAGCTTTCTTT.

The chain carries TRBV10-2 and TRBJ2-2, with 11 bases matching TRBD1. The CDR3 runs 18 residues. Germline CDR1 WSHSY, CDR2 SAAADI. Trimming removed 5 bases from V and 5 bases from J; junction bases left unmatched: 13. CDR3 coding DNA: TGCGCCAGCAGTCCCACCGGACAGGGGACAGGGGGAACCGGGGAGCTGTTTTTT. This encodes CASSPTGQGTGGTGELFF.

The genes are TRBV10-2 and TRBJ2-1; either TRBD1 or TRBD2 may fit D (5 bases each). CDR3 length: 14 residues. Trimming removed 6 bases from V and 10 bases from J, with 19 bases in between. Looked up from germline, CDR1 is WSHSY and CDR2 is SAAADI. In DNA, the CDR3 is TGCGCCAGCAGGGAAGGGACCCTCGGTCGGGAGCAGTTCTTC. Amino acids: CASREGTLGREQFF.

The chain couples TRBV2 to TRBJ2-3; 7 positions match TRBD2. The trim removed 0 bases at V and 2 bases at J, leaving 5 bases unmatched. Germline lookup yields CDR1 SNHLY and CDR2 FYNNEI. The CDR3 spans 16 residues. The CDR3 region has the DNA TGTGCCAGCAGTGAAGCAGCGGGGAGACCCACAGATACGCAGTATTTT. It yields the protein CASSEAAGRPTDTQYF.

In DNA, the CDR3 is TGCAGTGCTCTTCGGGACGCACGAGGGTCAGATACGCAGTATTTT. It codes for CSALRDARGSDTQYF. V gene TRBV20-1 combines with J gene TRBJ2-3; D possibly uses TRBD1 or TRBD2 (5 bases each). The CDR3 consists of 15 residues. The germline V gene encodes CDR1 DFQATT and CDR2 SNEGSKA (reference sequence). Trimming left V 5 bases short and J 4 bases short, with 19 bases between.

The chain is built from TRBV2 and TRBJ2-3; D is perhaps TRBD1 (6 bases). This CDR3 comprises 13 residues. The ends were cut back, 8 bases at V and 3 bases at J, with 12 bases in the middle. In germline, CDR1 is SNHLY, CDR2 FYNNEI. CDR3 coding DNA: TGTGCCAGCTCAGGGGATTGGACAGATACGCAGTATTTT. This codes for CASSGDWTDTQYF.

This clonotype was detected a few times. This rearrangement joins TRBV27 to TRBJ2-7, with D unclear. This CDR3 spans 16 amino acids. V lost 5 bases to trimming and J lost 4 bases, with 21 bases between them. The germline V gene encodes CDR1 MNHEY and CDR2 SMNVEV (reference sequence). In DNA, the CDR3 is TGTGCCAGCAGTCACCCCGGCCCTGTCTCCCGATACGAGCAGTACTTC. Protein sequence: CASSHPGPVSRYEQYF.

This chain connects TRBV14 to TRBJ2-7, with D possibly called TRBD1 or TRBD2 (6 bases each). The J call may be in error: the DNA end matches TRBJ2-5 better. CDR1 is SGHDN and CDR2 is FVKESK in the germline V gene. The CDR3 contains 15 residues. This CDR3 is CASSLPRGDPPTQYF. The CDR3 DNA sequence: TGTGCCAGCAGCCTACCGAGGGGGGACCCCCCGACCCAGTACTTC.

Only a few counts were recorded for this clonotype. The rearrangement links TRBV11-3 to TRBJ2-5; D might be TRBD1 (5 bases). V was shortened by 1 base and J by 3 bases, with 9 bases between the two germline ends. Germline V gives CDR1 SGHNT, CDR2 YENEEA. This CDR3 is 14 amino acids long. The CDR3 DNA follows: TGTGCCAGCAGCTTAGTCTCCAGGGAAGAGACCCAGTACTTC. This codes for CASSLVSREETQYF.

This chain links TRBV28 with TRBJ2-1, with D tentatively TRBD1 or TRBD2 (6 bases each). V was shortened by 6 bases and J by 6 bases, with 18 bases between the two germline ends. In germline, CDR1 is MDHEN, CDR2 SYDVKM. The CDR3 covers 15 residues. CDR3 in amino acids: CASSPRGGHPNEQFF. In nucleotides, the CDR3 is TGTGCCAGCAGCCCCCGTGGGGGGCACCCCAATGAGCAGTTCTTC. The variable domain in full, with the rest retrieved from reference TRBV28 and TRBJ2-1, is DVKVTQSSRYLVKRTGEKVFLECVQDMDHENMFWYRQDPGLGLRLIYFSYDVKMKEKGDIPEGYSVSREKKERFSLILESASTNQTSMYLCASSPRGGHPNEQFFGPGTRLTVL.

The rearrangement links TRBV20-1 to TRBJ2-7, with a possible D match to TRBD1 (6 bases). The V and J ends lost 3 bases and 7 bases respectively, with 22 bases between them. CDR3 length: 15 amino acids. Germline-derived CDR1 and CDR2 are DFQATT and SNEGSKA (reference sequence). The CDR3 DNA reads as TGCAGTGCTAGTGAATCCGGGACACAGTACAATGAGCAGTACTTC. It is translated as CSASESGTQYNEQYF.

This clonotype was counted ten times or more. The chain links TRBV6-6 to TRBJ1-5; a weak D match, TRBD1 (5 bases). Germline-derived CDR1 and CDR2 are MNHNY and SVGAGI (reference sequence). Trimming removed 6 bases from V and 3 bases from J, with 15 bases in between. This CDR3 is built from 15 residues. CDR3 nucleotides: TGTGCCAGCAGCCTCGACAGTTCTTTCAATCAGCCCCAGCATTTT. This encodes CASSLDSSFNQPQHF.